The rows below give T cell receptor beta chains drawn from one sample of a study of sequential checkpoint blockade in melanoma. Some clones are missing from TCRdb's copy, which holds only in-frame ones; the method was immunoSEQ multiplex PCR. Of about 17,000 clones listed, 70% to 80% are singletons. The sample here was CD8+ T cells sorted from blood (inferred from file names), taken from a patient given nivolumab and ipilimumab in sequence. The receptor source for this set is a human donor with melanoma. Each CDR3 is given with its conserved first and last residue. D genes are given only for firm matches. Clone size is given for some rows only: seen once, a few or many times, or a class if the clone is expanded.

D gene,clone size,V gene,J gene,CDR3 DNA,CDR3 protein
TRBD1,-,TRBV14,TRBJ2-7,TGTGCCAGCAGCCACCCCGGGACAGGGGTCTACGAGCAGTACTTC,CASSHPGTGVYEQYF
TRBD1,-,TRBV29-1,TRBJ2-7,TGCAGCGTTGAGGGACAGGGTCGAACCTACGAGCAGTACTTC,CSVEGQGRTYEQYF
-,-,TRBV4-1,TRBJ2-7,TGCGCCAGCAGCCAAGAAACTACCTACGAGCAGTACTTC,CASSQETTYEQYF
TRBD1,-,TRBV5-4,TRBJ1-5,TGTGCCAGCAGCATGACAGGGAACATTAGCAATCAGCCCCAGCATTTT,CASSMTGNISNQPQHF
-,medium-sized,TRBV7-9,TRBJ2-2,TGTGCCAGCAGCTTAGTGGGCACATACACCGGGGAGCTGTTTTTT,CASSLVGTYTGELFF
-,-,TRBV5-4,TRBJ2-7,TGTGCCAGCAGCCCGCGACAGGATTTCCACGAGCAGTACTTC,CASSPRQDFHEQYF
-,-,TRBV10-3,TRBJ2-7,TGTGCCTCAAGACCGGGGGGCCAAGACTACGAGCAGTACTTC,CASRPGGQDYEQYF
-,-,TRBV5-1,TRBJ2-7,TGCGCCAGCAGCTTATCCCAGGGGGAGCAGTACTTC,CASSLSQGEQYF
-,once,TRBV29-1,TRBJ1-2,TGCAGTGGACGCGGAGGTCTGGGAGGCTACACCTTC,CSGRGGLGGYTF
-,-,TRBV13,TRBJ2-7,TGTGCCAGCAGCTTAGGTAGTGGCTACGAGCAGTACTTC,CASSLGSGYEQYF
TRBD2,-,TRBV7-8,TRBJ2-7,TGTGCCAGCAGCCCGGGGAGGGGCCTAGCCTACGAGCAGTACTTC,CASSPGRGLAYEQYF
TRBD1,-,TRBV2,TRBJ1-2,TGTGCCAGCAGTGGTGGACAGGAATTGTACGGCTACACCTTC,CASSGGQELYGYTF
TRBD2,-,TRBV27,TRBJ2-7,TGTGCCAGCAGTCCAAGGACTAGCGGGGCCCTTGAGCAGTACTTC,CASSPRTSGALEQYF
-,-,TRBV14,TRBJ1-2,TGTGCCAGCAGCCCGGGTCGGCTTAACTATGGCTACACCTTC,CASSPGRLNYGYTF
-,-,TRBV2,TRBJ1-2,TGTGCCAGCAGTGAACCCTCAGGGACAAATCTGTGGAGCTATGGCTACACCTTC,CASSEPSGTNLWSYGYTF
TRBD2,-,TRBV27,TRBJ2-7,TGTGCCAGCACCTCTGAGACTAGCGGGATAGCTACGGAGCAGTACTTC,CASTSETSGIATEQYF
-,-,TRBV19,TRBJ2-7,TGTGCCAGTAGTCCGTTGGAGGGGGCTCGTCCCTCTAGGTCCTACGAGCAGTACTTC,CASSPLEGARPSRSYEQYF
TRBD1,-,TRBV4-1,TRBJ1-2,TGCGCCAGCAGCCAAGATCCGGGACAGGGGGGGGGCTACACCTTC,CASSQDPGQGGGYTF
-,-,TRBV7-9,TRBJ1-2,TGTGCCAGCAGCTCTGAACAGGGATACAGTCTGTATGGCTACACCTTC,CASSSEQGYSLYGYTF
TRBD2,-,TRBV11-3,TRBJ2-7,TGTGCCAGCAGCCAAGGGACTATTAACGAGCAGTACTTC,CASSQGTINEQYF
-,-,TRBV19,TRBJ1-3,TGTGCCAGTAATTGGGACACGGACTCTGGAAACACCATATATTTT,CASNWDTDSGNTIYF
-,few,TRBV9,TRBJ1-1,TGTGCCAGCAGCGTAGAGGGGCACACTGAAGCTTTCTTT,CASSVEGHTEAFF
TRBD1,-,TRBV7-9,TRBJ2-7,TGTGCCAGCAGCTTGCCGGGACAGGGGGCCTACGAGCAGTACTTC,CASSLPGQGAYEQYF
TRBD1,-,TRBV28,TRBJ1-1,TGTGCCAGCAGTTTTAAGGGGGCGAACACTGAAGCTTTCTTT,CASSFKGANTEAFF
-,few,TRBV18,TRBJ2-2,TGTGCCAGCTCACCAAGCAACTCCCTCTTCTTGACAAACACCGGGGAGCTGTTTTTT,CASSPSNSLFLTNTGELFF
TRBD1,-,TRBV2,TRBJ2-7,TGTGCCAGCAGTGAGCGGACAGGGGGCCACGAGCAGTACTTC,CASSERTGGHEQYF
-,once,TRBV30,TRBJ1-5,TGTGCCTGGAGTGTACATAGCAATCAGCCCCAGCATTTT,CAWSVHSNQPQHF
TRBD2,-,TRBV7-2,TRBJ2-7,TGTGCCAGCAGCCCCCCGGGAGGAACCTACGAGCAGTACTTC,CASSPPGGTYEQYF
-,-,TRBV18,TRBJ2-7,TGTGCCAGCTCACCTCCACGGGGTTACGAGCAGTACTTC,CASSPPRGYEQYF
-,-,TRBV5-1,TRBJ1-1,TGCGCCAGCAGCTTGGGGGGGGTGGCTGAAGCTTTCTTT,CASSLGGVAEAFF
TRBD1,-,TRBV6-5,TRBJ1-1,TGTGCCAGCAGATTATCCCAGGGGGGGAACACTGAAGCTTTCTTT,CASRLSQGGNTEAFF
TRBD1,-,TRBV7-2,TRBJ1-2,TGTGCCAGCAGCCAATCTAATCCGGGACAGGGTGGTGGCTACACCTTC,CASSQSNPGQGGGYTF
-,-,TRBV9,TRBJ1-5,TGTGCCAGCAGGTCTACAGGGTTCAATCAGCCCCAGCATTTT,CASRSTGFNQPQHF
-,-,TRBV27,TRBJ1-1,TGTGCCAGCAGTTTATTCCTAAACACTGAAGCTTTCTTT,CASSLFLNTEAFF
TRBD1,once,TRBV7-9,TRBJ1-2,TGTGCCAGCAGCTTTCTGACAGGGAGATCTAACTATGGCTACACCTTC,CASSFLTGRSNYGYTF
TRBD1,once,TRBV7-9,TRBJ1-2,TGTGCCAGCAGCAATGCCGGGACAGTTTCCTCTGGCTACACCTTC,CASSNAGTVSSGYTF
-,few,TRBV4-3,TRBJ1-3,TGCGCCAGCAGCCAAGACATCCGGGGCTCTGGAAACACCATATATTTT,CASSQDIRGSGNTIYF
-,-,TRBV5-8,TRBJ2-7,TGTGCCAGCAGCTTGGTTGGAGGGAGAAAGTCCTACGAGCAGTACTTC,CASSLVGGRKSYEQYF
TRBD1,-,TRBV5-6,TRBJ1-6,TGTGCCAGCAGCTTAGAGGGACAGGGTCCTAATTCACCCCTCCACTTT,CASSLEGQGPNSPLHF
-,-,TRBV4-3,TRBJ1-1,TGCGCCAGCAGCCACACTCGAGGGGGTAATACTGAAGCTTTCTTT,CASSHTRGGNTEAFF
-,-,TRBV19,TRBJ2-5,TGTGCCAGTAGTATAGACCCGGGACAACAAGAGACCCAGTACTTC,CASSIDPGQQETQYF
TRBD1,-,TRBV7-2,TRBJ2-7,TGTGCCAGCAGCTTTGGACAGGGCCAGGGGTACTACGAGCAGTACTTC,CASSFGQGQGYYEQYF
-,once,TRBV19,TRBJ1-5,TGTGCCAGTAGTATAGCTTACAGTACTAATCAGCCCCAGCATTTT,CASSIAYSTNQPQHF
-,-,TRBV29-1,TRBJ2-7,TGCAGCGTTGATAATCAGGGGATCAACGAGCAGTACTTC,CSVDNQGINEQYF
-,few,TRBV14,TRBJ1-1,TGTGCCAGCAGCGACCGCGGGCTCCGGAACACTGAAGCTTTCTTT,CASSDRGLRNTEAFF